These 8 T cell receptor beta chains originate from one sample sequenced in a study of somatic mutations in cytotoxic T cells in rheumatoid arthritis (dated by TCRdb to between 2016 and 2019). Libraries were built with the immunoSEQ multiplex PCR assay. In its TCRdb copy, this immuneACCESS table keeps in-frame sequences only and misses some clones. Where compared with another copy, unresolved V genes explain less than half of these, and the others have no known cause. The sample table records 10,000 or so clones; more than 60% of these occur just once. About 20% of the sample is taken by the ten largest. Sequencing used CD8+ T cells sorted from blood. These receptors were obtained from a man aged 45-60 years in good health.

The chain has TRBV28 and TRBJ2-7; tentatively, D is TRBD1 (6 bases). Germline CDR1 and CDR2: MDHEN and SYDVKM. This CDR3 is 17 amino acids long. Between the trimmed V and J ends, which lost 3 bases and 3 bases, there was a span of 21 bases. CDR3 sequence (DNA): TGTGCCAGCAGTTTGCCCTCCAGGGGCACTTGGTTCTACGAGCAGTACTTC. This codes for CASSLPSRGTWFYEQYF.

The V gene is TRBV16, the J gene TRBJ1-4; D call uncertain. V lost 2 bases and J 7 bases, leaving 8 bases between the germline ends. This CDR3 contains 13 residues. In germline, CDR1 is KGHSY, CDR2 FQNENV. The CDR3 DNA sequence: TGTGCCAGCAGCCAAAGTCGGGGTGAAAAACTGTTTTTT. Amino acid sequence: CASSQSRGEKLFF.

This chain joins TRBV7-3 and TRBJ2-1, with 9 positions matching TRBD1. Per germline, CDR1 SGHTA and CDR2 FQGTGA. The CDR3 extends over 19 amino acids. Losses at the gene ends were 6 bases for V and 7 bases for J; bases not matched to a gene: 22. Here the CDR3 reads CASSQIWPGYRGRRNEQFF. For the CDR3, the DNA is TGTGCCAGCAGTCAAATTTGGCCGGGGTACAGGGGGCGCCGTAATGAGCAGTTCTTC.

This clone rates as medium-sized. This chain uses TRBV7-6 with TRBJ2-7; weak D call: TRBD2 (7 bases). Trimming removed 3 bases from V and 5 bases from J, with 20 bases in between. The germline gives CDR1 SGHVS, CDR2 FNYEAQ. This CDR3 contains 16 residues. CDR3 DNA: TGTGCCAGCAGCTTCCTAATCAGTGGGGAGGGGGACGAGCAGTACTTC. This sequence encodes CASSFLISGEGDEQYF.

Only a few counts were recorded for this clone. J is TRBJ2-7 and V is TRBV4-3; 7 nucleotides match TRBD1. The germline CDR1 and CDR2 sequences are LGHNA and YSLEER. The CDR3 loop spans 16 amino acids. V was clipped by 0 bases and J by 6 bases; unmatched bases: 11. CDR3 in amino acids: CASSQDGTDKVREQYF. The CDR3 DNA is TGCGCCAGCAGCCAAGATGGGACAGACAAAGTCCGCGAGCAGTACTTC.

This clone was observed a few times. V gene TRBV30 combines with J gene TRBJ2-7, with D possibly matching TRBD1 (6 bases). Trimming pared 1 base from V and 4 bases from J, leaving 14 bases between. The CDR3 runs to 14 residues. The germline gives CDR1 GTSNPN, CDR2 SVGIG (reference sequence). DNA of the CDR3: TGTGCCTGGAGTGCATCAAGGCAGGGGTACGAGCAGTACTTC. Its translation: CAWSASRQGYEQYF.

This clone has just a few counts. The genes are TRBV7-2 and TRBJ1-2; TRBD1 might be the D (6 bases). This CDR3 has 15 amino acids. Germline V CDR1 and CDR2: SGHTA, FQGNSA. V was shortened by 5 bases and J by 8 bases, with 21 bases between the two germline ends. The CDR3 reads CASSPSSLGARGYTF. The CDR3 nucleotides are TGTGCCAGCAGCCCCTCCTCGTTGGGGGCGCGAGGCTACACCTTC.

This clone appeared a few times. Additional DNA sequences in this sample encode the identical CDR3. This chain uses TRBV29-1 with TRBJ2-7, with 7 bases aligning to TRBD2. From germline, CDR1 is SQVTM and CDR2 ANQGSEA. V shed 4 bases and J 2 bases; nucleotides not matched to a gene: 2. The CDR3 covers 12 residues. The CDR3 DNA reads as TGCAGCGTTGCTAGCGGAGCCTACGAGCAGTACTTC. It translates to CSVASGAYEQYF.